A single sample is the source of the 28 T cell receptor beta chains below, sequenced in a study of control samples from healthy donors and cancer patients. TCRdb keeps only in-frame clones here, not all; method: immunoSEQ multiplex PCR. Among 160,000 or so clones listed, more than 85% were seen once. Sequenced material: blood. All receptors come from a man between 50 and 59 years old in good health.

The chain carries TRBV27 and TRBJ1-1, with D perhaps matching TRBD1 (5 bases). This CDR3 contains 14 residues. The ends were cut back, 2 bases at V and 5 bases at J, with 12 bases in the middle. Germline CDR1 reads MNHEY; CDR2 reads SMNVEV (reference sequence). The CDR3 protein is CASSLQGEDTEAFF. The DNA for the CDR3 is TGTGCCAGCAGTTTACAGGGTGAAGATACTGAAGCTTTCTTT.

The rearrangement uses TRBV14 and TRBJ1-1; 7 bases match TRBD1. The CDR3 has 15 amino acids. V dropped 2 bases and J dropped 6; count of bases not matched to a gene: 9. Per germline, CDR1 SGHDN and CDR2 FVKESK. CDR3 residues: CASSQIGQVLAEAFF. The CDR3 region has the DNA TGTGCCAGCAGCCAAATCGGACAGGTGTTGGCTGAAGCTTTCTTT.

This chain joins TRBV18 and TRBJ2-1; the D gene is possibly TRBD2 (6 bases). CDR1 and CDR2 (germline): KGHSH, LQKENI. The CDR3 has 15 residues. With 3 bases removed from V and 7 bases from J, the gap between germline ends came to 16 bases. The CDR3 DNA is TGTGCCAGCTCACCGGGGCTAGCGCTAAGGAATGAGCAGTTCTTC. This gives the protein CASSPGLALRNEQFF.

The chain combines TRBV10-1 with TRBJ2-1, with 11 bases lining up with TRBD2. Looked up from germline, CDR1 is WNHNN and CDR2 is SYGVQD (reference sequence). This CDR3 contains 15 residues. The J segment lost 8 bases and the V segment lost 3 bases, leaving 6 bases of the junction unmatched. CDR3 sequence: CASSDRLAGRDEQFF. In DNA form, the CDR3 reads TGCGCCAGCAGTGATCGACTAGCGGGACGGGATGAGCAGTTCTTC.

In DNA, the CDR3 is TGTGCCAGCAGTCCACGCGGAGGCGGCTACACCTTC. It is translated as CASSPRGGGYTF. The chain has TRBV28 and TRBJ1-2, with unresolved D. The CDR3 runs 12 residues. Germline assignment: CDR1 MDHEN and CDR2 SYDVKM. V was pared by 5 bases and J by 8 bases, with 12 bases between.

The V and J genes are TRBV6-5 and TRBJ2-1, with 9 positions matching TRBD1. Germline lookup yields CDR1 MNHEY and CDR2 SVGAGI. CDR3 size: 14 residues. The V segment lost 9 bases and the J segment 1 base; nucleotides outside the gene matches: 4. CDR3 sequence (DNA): TGTGCCAGTAGGGGGACAGGGTCCTACAATGAGCAGTTCTTC. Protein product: CASRGTGSYNEQFF.

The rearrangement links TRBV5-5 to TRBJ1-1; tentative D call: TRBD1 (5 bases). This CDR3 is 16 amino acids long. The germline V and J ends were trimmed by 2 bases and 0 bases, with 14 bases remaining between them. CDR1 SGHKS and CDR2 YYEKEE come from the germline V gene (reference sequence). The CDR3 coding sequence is TGTGCCAGCAGCTTAGACAGTGCAAACATGAACACTGAAGCTTTCTTT. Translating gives CASSLDSANMNTEAFF.

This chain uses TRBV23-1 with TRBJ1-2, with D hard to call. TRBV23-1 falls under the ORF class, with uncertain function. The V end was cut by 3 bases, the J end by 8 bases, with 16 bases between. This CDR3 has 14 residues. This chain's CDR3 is CASSHHPPVGGYTF. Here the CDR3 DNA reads TGCGCCAGCAGTCATCACCCCCCCGTCGGCGGCTACACCTTC.

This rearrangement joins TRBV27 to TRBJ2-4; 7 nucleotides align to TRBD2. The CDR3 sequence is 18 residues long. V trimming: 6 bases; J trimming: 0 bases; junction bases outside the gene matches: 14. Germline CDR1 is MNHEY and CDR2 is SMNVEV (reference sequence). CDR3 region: CASSPLVGGSTAKNIQYF. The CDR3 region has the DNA TGTGCCAGCAGCCCGTTGGTGGGAGGGTCGACAGCCAAAAACATTCAGTACTTC.

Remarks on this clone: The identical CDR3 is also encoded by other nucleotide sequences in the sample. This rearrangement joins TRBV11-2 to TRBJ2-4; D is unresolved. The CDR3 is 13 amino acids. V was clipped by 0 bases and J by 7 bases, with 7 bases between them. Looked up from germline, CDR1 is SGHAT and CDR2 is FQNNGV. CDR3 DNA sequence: TGTGCCAGCAGCTTAGATAGGTCGAACATTCAGTACTTC. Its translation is CASSLDRSNIQYF.

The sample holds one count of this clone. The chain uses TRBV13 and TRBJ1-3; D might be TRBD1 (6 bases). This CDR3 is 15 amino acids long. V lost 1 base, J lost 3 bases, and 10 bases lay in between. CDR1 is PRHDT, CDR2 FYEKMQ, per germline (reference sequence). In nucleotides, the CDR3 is TGTGCCAGCAGCTTAGTCTCAGGGGATGGAAACACCATATATTTT. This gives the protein CASSLVSGDGNTIYF.

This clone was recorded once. The CDR3 region is CASSIAGTGLETQYF. In DNA form, the CDR3 reads TGTGCCAGTAGTATAGCCGGGACAGGGTTAGAGACCCAGTACTTC. The chain links TRBV19 to TRBJ2-5; 9 nucleotides align to TRBD1. Per the germline V gene, CDR1 is LNHDA and CDR2 is SQIVND (reference sequence). V trimming: 1 base; J trimming: 4 bases; junction bases outside the gene matches: 4. The CDR3 extends over 15 amino acids.

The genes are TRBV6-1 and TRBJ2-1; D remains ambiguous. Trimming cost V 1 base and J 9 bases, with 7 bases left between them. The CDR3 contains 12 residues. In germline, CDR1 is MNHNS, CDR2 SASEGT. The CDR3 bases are TGTGCCAGCAGTGAAGAGCCAGTTGAGCAGTTCTTC. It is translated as CASSEEPVEQFF.

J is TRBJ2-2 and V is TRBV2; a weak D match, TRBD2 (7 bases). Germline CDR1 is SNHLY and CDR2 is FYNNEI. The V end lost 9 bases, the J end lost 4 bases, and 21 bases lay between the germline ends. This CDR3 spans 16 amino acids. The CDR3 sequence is CASEGGRGTGTGELFF. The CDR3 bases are TGTGCCAGTGAGGGGGGGCGGGGAACTGGCACCGGGGAGCTGTTTTTT.

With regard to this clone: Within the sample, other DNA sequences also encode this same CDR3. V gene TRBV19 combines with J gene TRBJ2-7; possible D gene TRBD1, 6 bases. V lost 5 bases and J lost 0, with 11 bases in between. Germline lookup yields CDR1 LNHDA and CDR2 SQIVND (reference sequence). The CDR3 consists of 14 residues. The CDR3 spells CASSRTASSYEQYF. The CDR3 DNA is TGTGCCAGTAGTCGGACAGCCAGCTCCTACGAGCAGTACTTC.

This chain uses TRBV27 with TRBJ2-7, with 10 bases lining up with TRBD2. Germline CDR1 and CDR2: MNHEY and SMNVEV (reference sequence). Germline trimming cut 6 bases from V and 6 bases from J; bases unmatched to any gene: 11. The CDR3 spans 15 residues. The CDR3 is CASSPVLAGAPEQYF. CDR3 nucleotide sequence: TGTGCCAGCAGCCCAGTCCTAGCGGGAGCCCCCGAGCAGTACTTC.

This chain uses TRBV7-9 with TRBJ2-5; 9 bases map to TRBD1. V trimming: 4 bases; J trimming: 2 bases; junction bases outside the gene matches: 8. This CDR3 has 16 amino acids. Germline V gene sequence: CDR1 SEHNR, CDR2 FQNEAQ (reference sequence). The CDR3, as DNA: TGTGCCAGCAGCTCTCACGGGACAGGGCCTCAAGAGACCCAGTACTTC. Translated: CASSSHGTGPQETQYF.

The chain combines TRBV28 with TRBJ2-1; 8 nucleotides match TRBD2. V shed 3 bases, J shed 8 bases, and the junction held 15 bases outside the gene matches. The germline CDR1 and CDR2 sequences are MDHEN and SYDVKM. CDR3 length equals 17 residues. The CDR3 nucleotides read TGTGCCAGCAGTTTGCTTCGGGGTAGCGGGACCAGGGATGAGCAGTTCTTC. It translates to CASSLLRGSGTRDEQFF.

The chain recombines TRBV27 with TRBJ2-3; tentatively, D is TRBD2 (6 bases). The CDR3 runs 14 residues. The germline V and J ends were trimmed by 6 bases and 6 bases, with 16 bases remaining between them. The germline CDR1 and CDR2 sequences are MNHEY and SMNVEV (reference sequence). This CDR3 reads CASRKRVTWDTQYF. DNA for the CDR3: TGTGCCAGCAGAAAGCGGGTGACGTGGGATACGCAGTATTTT.

CDR3 nucleotides: TGTGCCAGCAGCATACGGGGGGAAACCTACGAGCAGTACTTC. It translates to CASSIRGETYEQYF. The chain is built from TRBV11-2 and TRBJ2-7; 7 bases are shared with TRBD2. J gave up 2 bases and V 5 bases, and 6 bases lay outside the gene matches. The V gene's germline CDR1 is SGHAT and CDR2 FQNNGV. This CDR3 region has 14 residues. Combining the CDR3 with reference TRBV11-2 and TRBJ2-7 gives the whole variable domain EAGVAQSPRYKIIEKRQSVAFWCNPISGHATLYWYQQILGQGPKLLIQFQNNGVVDDSQLPKDRFSAERLKGVDSTLKIQPAKLEDSAVYLCASSIRGETYEQYFGPGTRLTVT.

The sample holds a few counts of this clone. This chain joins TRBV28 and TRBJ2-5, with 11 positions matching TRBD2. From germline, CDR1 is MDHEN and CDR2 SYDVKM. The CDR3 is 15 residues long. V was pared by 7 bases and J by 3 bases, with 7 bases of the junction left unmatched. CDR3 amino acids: CASNIAGGLKETQYF. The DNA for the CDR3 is TGTGCCAGCAACATAGCGGGAGGGCTCAAAGAGACCCAGTACTTC. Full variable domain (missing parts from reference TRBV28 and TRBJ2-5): DVKVTQSSRYLVKRTGEKVFLECVQDMDHENMFWYRQDPGLGLRLIYFSYDVKMKEKGDIPEGYSVSREKKERFSLILESASTNQTSMYLCASNIAGGLKETQYFGPGTRLLVL.

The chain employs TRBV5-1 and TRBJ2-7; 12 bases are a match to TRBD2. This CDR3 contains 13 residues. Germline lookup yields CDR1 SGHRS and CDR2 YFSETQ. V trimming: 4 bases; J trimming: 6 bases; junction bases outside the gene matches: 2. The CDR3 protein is CASSPGLAGEQYF. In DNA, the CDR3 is TGCGCCAGCAGCCCGGGACTAGCGGGCGAGCAGTACTTC.

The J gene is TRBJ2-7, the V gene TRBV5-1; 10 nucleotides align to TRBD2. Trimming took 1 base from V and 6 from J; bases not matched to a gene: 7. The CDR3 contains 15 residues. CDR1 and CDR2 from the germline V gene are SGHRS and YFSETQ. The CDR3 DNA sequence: TGCGCCAGCAGCTTGATAGCGGGAGGCCAAAGCGAGCAGTACTTC. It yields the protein CASSLIAGGQSEQYF.

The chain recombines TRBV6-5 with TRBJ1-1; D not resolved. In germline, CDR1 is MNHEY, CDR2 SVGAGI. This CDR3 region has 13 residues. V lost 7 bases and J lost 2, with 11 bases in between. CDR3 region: CASTRDSNTEAFF. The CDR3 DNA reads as TGTGCCAGCACTAGAGACTCCAACACTGAAGCTTTCTTT.

CDR3 sequence reads: CASSAIARETQYF. CDR3 bases: TGTGCCAGCTCAGCCATCGCGAGGGAGACCCAGTACTTC. The chain has TRBV18 and TRBJ2-5; D not certain. The CDR3 runs 13 residues. The V gene lost 5 bases and the J gene lost 5 bases, with 12 bases spanning the gap. Germline values: CDR1 KGHSH, CDR2 LQKENI.

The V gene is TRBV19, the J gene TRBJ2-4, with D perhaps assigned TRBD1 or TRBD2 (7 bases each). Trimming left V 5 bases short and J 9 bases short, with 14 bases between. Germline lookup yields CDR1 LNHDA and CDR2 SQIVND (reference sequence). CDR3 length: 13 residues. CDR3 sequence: CASSSQGGSIQYF. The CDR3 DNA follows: TGTGCCAGTAGTTCCCAGGGGGGGAGCATTCAGTACTTC.

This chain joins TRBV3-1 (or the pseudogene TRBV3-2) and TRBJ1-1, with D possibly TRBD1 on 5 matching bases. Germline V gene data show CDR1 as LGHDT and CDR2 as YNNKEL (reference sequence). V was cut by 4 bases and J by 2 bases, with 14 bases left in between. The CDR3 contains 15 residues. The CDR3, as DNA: TGTGCCAGCAGCCGTCTCGGGGCGAGAAACACTGAAGCTTTCTTT. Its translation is CASSRLGARNTEAFF.

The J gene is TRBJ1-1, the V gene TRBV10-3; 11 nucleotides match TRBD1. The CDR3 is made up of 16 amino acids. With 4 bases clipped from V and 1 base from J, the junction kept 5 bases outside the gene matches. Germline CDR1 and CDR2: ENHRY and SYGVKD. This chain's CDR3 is CAISAGQGVGNTEAFF. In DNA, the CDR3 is TGTGCCATCAGTGCGGGACAGGGGGTCGGGAACACTGAAGCTTTCTTT.